This T cell receptor beta chain was captured by sequencing in a study of early T cells in non-severe SARS-CoV-2 infection. Study-level information: Bulk RNA from unsorted whole blood was sequenced; chains were unpaired. Overall study results and limits: In VDJdb matching, anti-spike CD8 responses were favored while private and CD4 specificities went missing.

Tagging with unique molecular identifiers was applied to individual cDNA molecules. TCRdb independently ran MiXCR on the 5' RACE reads; one entry per CDR3 protein. The table records about 25,000 distinct CDR3 sequences, around 4% of them present only once. The CDR3 covers 15 residues. Germline loops: CDR1 SGHVS, CDR2 FNYEAQ. The ends were cut back, 5 bases at V and 6 bases at J, with 16 bases in the middle. This clonotype was picked up many times. The antigen remains undetermined. The sequencing input was whole blood. This sequence originates from an adult who was a healthcare worker with PCR-confirmed SARS-CoV-2 infection or an uninfected control (not recorded which). J is TRBJ2-2 and V is TRBV7-6; D may match TRBD1 or TRBD2 (5 bases each). The CDR3 coding sequence is TGTGCCAGCAGCCCTGGGACCTGGGTGGCCGGGGAGCTGTTTTTT. Translating it yields CASSPGTWVAGELFF. The entire variable domain, with the rest obtained from reference TRBV7-6 and TRBJ2-2, is as follows: GAGVSQSPRYKVTKRGQDVALRCDPISGHVSLYWYRQALGQGPEFLTYFNYEAQQDKSGLPNDRFSAERPEGSISTLTIQRTEQRDSAMYRCASSPGTWVAGELFFGEGSRLTVL.